This T cell receptor beta chain was recovered during a study of metastatic and nonmetastatic thyroid tumors (dated by TCRdb to 2020 to 2022). With respect to the entire study: Repertoires were compared across peripheral blood and tumor or nodule tissue samples from malignant and benign thyroid patients. Paper-wide results and their limitations: In both blood and tumor samples, TCR beta diversity was reported to be significantly higher in malignant tumors than in benign nodules.

On this clone itself: What antigen it recognizes has not been identified. No quality values exist for individual bases; no much larger clone is one base distant.

No patient had received any treatment before thyroid surgery. Using T-cell receptor beta sequencing, the researchers looked back retrospectively at clinical samples from patients, gathered between about 2011 and 2019. The germline V gene provides CDR1 MGHRA and CDR2 YSYEKL. At the junction V is shortened by 1 base and J by 0 bases; bases outside the gene matches: 4. Including the terminal cysteine and phenylalanine, the CDR3 comprises 16 residues. The only DNA kept is the CDR3, 48 bases in frame from the first base. To prepare the library, PCR was applied. TCRdb names Illumina HiSeq 4000 as the instrument used. High-throughput sequencing was used to profile the CDR3 region of the TCR beta-chain in every patient. In the paper's pipeline: A classifier to discriminate distant-metastatic papillary thyroid cancer patients was built from CDR3 differences across clinicopathological groups. The Shannon index was used to assess repertoire diversity, and the Morisita-Horn index was used to assess tumor-blood repertoire similarity. TCRdb reanalyzed the raw reads on its own, using fastp at Q25 for trimming and MiXCR for clone calling, and kept in-frame beta chains. The V and J calls reflect TCRdb's pipeline rather than the authors' work. The sample data list about 15,000 clones, and roughly 23% of these were observed just once. Of the sample, under 10% falls within the top ten clones.

The chain is assembled from TRBV4-1 and TRBJ2-7; TRBD2 aligns with 9 central bases. This receptor was obtained from a female donor with papillary thyroid cancer or a benign thyroid nodule (not recorded which). Some clones in this sample may be carry-over from other donors' samples. Sequenced: tumor tissue. The DNA is TGCGCCAGCAGCCAAGGGCGGACTAGCGACTCCTACGAGCAGTACTTC. Its product reads: CASSQGRTSDSYEQYF.